Following are 27 T cell receptor beta chains from one sample sequenced in a study of blood T cell repertoires in COVID-19. The protocol was immunoSEQ multiplex PCR, while the TCRdb copy is restricted to in-frame clones and leaves out a portion. The table includes about 430,000 clones, roughly 90% detected once. Sequenced material: PBMCs or T cells enriched from blood (not recorded which). These receptors were obtained from a woman in her 30s with acute COVID-19.

In its sample, this clone was seen once. The chain joins TRBV7-3 to TRBJ1-6; D call uncertain. Looked up from germline, CDR1 is SGHTA and CDR2 is FQGTGA. The CDR3 totals 14 residues. V lost 2 bases and J 2 bases, leaving 4 bases between the germline ends. The CDR3 spells CASSLSAYNSPLHF. The CDR3 coding sequence is TGTGCCAGCAGCTTATCTGCCTATAATTCACCCCTCCACTTT.

This clone was counted between two and nine times. The chain joins TRBV11-2 to TRBJ1-5; tentative D call: TRBD1 (5 bases). Trimming took off 2 bases at V and 4 bases at J, with 18 bases between the two ends. The CDR3 has 17 residues. The germline V gene encodes CDR1 SGHAT and CDR2 FQNNGV. This chain's CDR3 is CASSLPGTQGWNQPQHF. In DNA form, the CDR3 reads TGTGCCAGCAGCTTACCCGGTACCCAGGGTTGGAATCAGCCCCAGCATTTT.

This sequence joins TRBV5-1 and TRBJ2-1; 7 bases line up with TRBD2. V lost 3 bases and J lost 1; bases outside the gene matches: 10. Germline V gene lookup returns CDR1 SGHRS and CDR2 YFSETQ. The CDR3 covers 17 residues. CDR3 nucleotide sequence: TGCGCCAGCAGCTCCCCCCGCGCAGCGGGGTCCTACAATGAGCAGTTCTTC. Translation: CASSSPRAAGSYNEQFF.

This clone was found once. The chain employs TRBV7-9 and TRBJ1-2, with TRBD1 matching over 7 bases. This CDR3 spans 14 amino acids. The germline CDR1 and CDR2 sequences are SEHNR and FQNEAQ (reference sequence). Trimming removed 4 bases from V and 4 bases from J; junction bases left unmatched: 6. The CDR3 DNA is TGTGCCAGCAGCTCCACGACAGGGACCTATGGCTACACCTTC. Translation: CASSSTTGTYGYTF. Looking up the rest from reference TRBV7-9 and TRBJ1-2 gives the full variable domain: DTGVSQNPRHKITKRGQNVTFRCDPISEHNRLYWYRQTLGQGPEFLTYFQNEAQLEKSRLLSDRFSAERPKGSFSTLEIQRTEQGDSAMYLCASSSTTGTYGYTFGSGTRLTVV.

The J gene is TRBJ2-5, the V gene TRBV15, with 9 bases fitting TRBD2. The CDR3 spans 13 residues. The ends lost 9 bases at V and 3 bases at J; junction bases unmatched: 5. The germline V gene has CDR1 LNHNV and CDR2 YYDKDF (reference sequence). Here the CDR3 DNA reads TGTGCCACGGTTCTAGCGGGGAAAGAGACCCAGTACTTC. Translation gives CATVLAGKETQYF.

J is TRBJ2-6 and V is TRBV4-1, with TRBD1 identical over 8 bases. The length of the CDR3 is 16 residues. With 3 bases clipped from V and 4 bases from J, the junction kept 5 bases outside the gene matches. CDR1 is MGHRA and CDR2 is YSYEKL in the germline V gene. CDR3 nucleotide sequence: TGCGCCAGCAGCCACGGACAGGGACAAGGGGCCAACGTCCTGACTTTC. This encodes CASSHGQGQGANVLTF.

V usage is TRBV6-5 and J usage is TRBJ2-1, with 8 bases that match TRBD2. Per germline, CDR1 MNHEY and CDR2 SVGAGI. The junction had 5 bases not matched to a gene; V was cut back by 5 bases and J by 2 bases. The CDR3 has 15 amino acids. CDR3 nucleotide sequence: TGTGCCAGCAGTCCACGGGGGGGTACCTACAATGAGCAGTTCTTC. Its protein product is CASSPRGGTYNEQFF.

The J gene is TRBJ1-2, the V gene TRBV6-5; 8 bases agree with TRBD1. V was pared by 4 bases and J by 6 bases, with 4 bases of the junction left unmatched. CDR1 is MNHEY, CDR2 SVGAGI, per germline. This CDR3 is 13 amino acids long. The CDR3 loop reads CASSWTGYNGYTF. CDR3 DNA: TGTGCCAGCAGTTGGACAGGGTACAATGGCTACACCTTC.

The rearrangement joins TRBV7-2 to TRBJ1-1; D uncertain. The germline V and J ends were trimmed by 3 bases and 11 bases, with 13 bases remaining between them. Germline V gives CDR1 SGHTA, CDR2 FQGNSA. This CDR3 has 12 amino acids. CDR3 loop: CASSLSGLEAFF. The CDR3 DNA follows: TGTGCCAGCAGCTTGAGCGGGCTTGAGGCTTTCTTT.

The chain joins TRBV6-5 to TRBJ2-7; D is possibly TRBD1 (5 bases). The CDR3 is made up of 14 amino acids. The V gene lost 5 bases and the J gene lost 4 bases, with 15 bases spanning the gap. CDR1 MNHEY and CDR2 SVGAGI come from the germline V gene. CDR3 protein: CASSPQGRVYEQYF. The DNA for the CDR3 is TGTGCCAGCAGTCCGCAGGGTCGTGTGTACGAGCAGTACTTC.

This chain links TRBV6-6 with TRBJ1-2; D is possibly TRBD1 (5 bases). This CDR3 region has 14 residues. Trimming cost V 6 bases and J 8 bases, with 19 bases left between them. CDR1 and CDR2 (germline): MNHNY, SVGAGI (reference sequence). The CDR3 spells CASRADSRVGGYTF. Written as DNA, the CDR3 is TGTGCCAGCAGGGCTGATAGCAGGGTAGGCGGCTACACCTTC.

The genes are TRBV4-3 and TRBJ1-3; no firm D call. Germline V gives CDR1 LGHNA, CDR2 YSLEER. The CDR3 contains 15 residues. The V gene lost 3 bases and the J gene lost 3 bases, with 12 bases spanning the gap. The chain's CDR3 is CASSQMVELGNTIYF. The CDR3 nucleotides are TGCGCCAGCAGCCAGATGGTTGAACTTGGAAACACCATATATTTT.

The chain links TRBV30 to TRBJ2-1; D call uncertain. The CDR3 extends over 13 amino acids. The V and J ends lost 2 bases and 1 base respectively, with 6 bases between them. Per the germline V gene, CDR1 is GTSNPN and CDR2 is SVGIG (reference sequence). The CDR3 DNA reads as TGTGCCTGGAGTTTTGCGTCCTACAATGAGCAGTTCTTC. It encodes CAWSFASYNEQFF.

The chain joins TRBV29-1 to TRBJ2-2; no clear D gene. Germline V lookup: CDR1 SQVTM, CDR2 ANQGSEA. The CDR3 contains 13 residues. V was cut by 5 bases and J by 0 bases, with 7 bases left in between. CDR3 in DNA: TGCAGCGTTTTACAGCCGAACACCGGGGAGCTGTTTTTT. This codes for CSVLQPNTGELFF.

The V and J genes are TRBV10-2 and TRBJ1-2; 8 bases are a match to TRBD1. Losses at the gene ends were 5 bases for V and 6 bases for J; bases not matched to a gene: 8. From germline, CDR1 is WSHSY and CDR2 SAAADI. The CDR3 covers 14 residues. CDR3 bases: TGCGCCAGCAGTAGAGAGGGACAGGTCAATGGCTACACCTTC. Translated, it gives CASSREGQVNGYTF.

CDR3 protein: CASSLEAVSTDTQYF. In nucleotides, the CDR3 is TGCGCCAGCAGCTTGGAGGCGGTGAGCACAGATACGCAGTATTTT. The rearrangement uses TRBV5-1 and TRBJ2-3; D remains unclear. Per germline, CDR1 SGHRS and CDR2 YFSETQ. Trimming took off 0 bases at V and 0 bases at J, with 8 bases between the two ends. This CDR3 spans 15 amino acids. Combining the CDR3 with reference TRBV5-1 and TRBJ2-3 gives the whole variable domain KAGVTQTPRYLIKTRGQQVTLSCSPISGHRSVSWYQQTPGQGLQFLFEYFSETQRNKGNFPGRFSGRQFSNSRSEMNVSTLELGDSALYLCASSLEAVSTDTQYFGPGTRLTVL.

As for this clone: The same CDR3 also results from other DNA sequences found in this sample. The chain couples TRBV2 to TRBJ1-2, with a weak D call TRBD1 (5 bases). V dropped 2 bases and J dropped 4 bases, with 8 bases sitting between them. This CDR3 contains 13 residues. Germline loops: CDR1 SNHLY, CDR2 FYNNEI. The chain's CDR3 is CASSETGPYGYTF. In DNA, the CDR3 is TGTGCCAGCAGTGAAACAGGCCCCTATGGCTACACCTTC.

The chain links TRBV6-5 to TRBJ1-1; TRBD1 aligns across 8 bases. Germline CDR1 MNHEY, CDR2 SVGAGI. Trimming took 8 bases from V and 2 from J; bases not matched to a gene: 7. CDR3 length: 14 residues. The CDR3 region has the DNA TGTGCCAGCCAACCGGACAGGGCTAACACTGAAGCTTTCTTT. Protein: CASQPDRANTEAFF.

The V and J genes are TRBV7-3 and TRBJ2-5, with 10 bases identical to TRBD2. CDR1 and CDR2 (germline): SGHTA, FQGTGA. This CDR3 has 16 amino acids. V shed 8 bases and J 5 bases; nucleotides not matched to a gene: 14. CDR3 sequence reads: CASPNQRGGRWETQYF. The CDR3 DNA follows: TGTGCCAGCCCAAATCAGCGGGGGGGCCGGTGGGAGACCCAGTACTTC.

The V call is TRBV12-3 or TRBV12-4, the J call TRBJ2-7; no reliable D call. Trimming cost V 0 bases and J 6 bases, with 9 bases left between them. This CDR3 is built from 13 residues. The CDR3 protein is CASSLAKRVEQYF. The CDR3 nucleotides are TGTGCCAGCAGTTTAGCGAAACGGGTCGAGCAGTACTTC.

The rearrangement joins TRBV10-2 to TRBJ1-2; D perhaps matches TRBD1 (6 bases). Germline V CDR1 and CDR2: WSHSY, SAAADI. V lost 6 bases, J lost 4 bases, and 15 bases lay in between. The CDR3 contains 14 residues. CDR3 amino acids: CASSESEGGYGYTF. CDR3 DNA: TGCGCCAGCAGCGAGAGTGAAGGGGGCTATGGCTACACCTTC.

This chain joins TRBV10-2 and TRBJ1-6, with 8 bases matching TRBD1. The CDR3 consists of 15 residues. The junction had 4 bases not matched to a gene; V was cut back by 6 bases and J by 3 bases. CDR1 and CDR2 (germline): WSHSY, SAAADI. The CDR3 sequence is CASRRDRSYNSPLHF. The CDR3 DNA reads as TGCGCCAGCAGACGGGACAGGAGCTATAATTCACCCCTCCACTTT.

This chain connects TRBV6-6 to TRBJ1-4; D is unclear. V lost 0 bases to trimming and J lost 4 bases, with 6 bases between them. The CDR3 runs 14 residues. Germline V gives CDR1 MNHNY, CDR2 SVGAGI (reference sequence). CDR3 protein: CASSYSRYNEKLFF. CDR3 coding DNA: TGTGCCAGCAGTTACTCCCGGTATAATGAAAAACTGTTTTTT.

The chain recombines TRBV24-1 with TRBJ2-1; the match to TRBD1 covers 7 bases. CDR1 KGHDR and CDR2 SFDVKD come from the germline V gene. V was clipped by 12 bases and J by 5 bases; unmatched bases: 9. The CDR3 loop spans 13 amino acids. For the CDR3, the DNA is TGTGCCTCATCCGGGACAGATCACAATGAGCAGTTCTTC. Its protein is CASSGTDHNEQFF.

CDR3 sequence (DNA): TGTGCCAGCAGCTCGACAGGGTTAGGAAACACCATATATTTT. Translating it yields CASSSTGLGNTIYF. The J gene is TRBJ1-3, the V gene TRBV7-9, with 7 nucleotides matching TRBD1. CDR3 length equals 14 residues. Germline CDR1 reads SEHNR; CDR2 reads FQNEAQ (reference sequence). V was pared by 4 bases and J by 4 bases, with 4 bases of the junction left unmatched.

V and J are TRBV11-2 and TRBJ2-7, with 7 bases matching TRBD2. Unmatched junction bases numbered 7, after V lost 1 base and J lost 4 bases. This CDR3 is 15 amino acids long. Germline CDR1 and CDR2: SGHAT and FQNNGV. The CDR3 loop is CASSLGLGGGYEQYF. The CDR3 DNA is TGTGCCAGCAGCTTAGGTCTGGGGGGGGGATACGAGCAGTACTTC.

This sequence joins TRBV20-1 and TRBJ2-7, with 7 bases lining up with TRBD1. Per the germline V gene, CDR1 is DFQATT and CDR2 is SNEGSKA (reference sequence). There are 11 residues in the CDR3. The trim removed 6 bases at V and 6 bases at J, leaving 5 bases unmatched. The CDR3 coding sequence is TGCAGTGCCCGACAGGGTACCGAGCAGTACTTC. Translation gives CSARQGTEQYF.